Sequencing of this T cell receptor (beta chain) was carried out in a study of cytomegalovirus exposure and HLA in healthy donors. On the study more broadly: There were fewer than 130 million unique TCR beta sequences, drawn from roughly 200 million T cells, in an earlier analysis.

In the PCR, 60 Vbeta and 13 Jbeta primers were used. Some clones are missing from TCRdb's copy, which holds only in-frame ones; the method was immunoSEQ multiplex PCR. The table lists 250,000 to 300,000 clones, 85% to 95% of them singletons, with about 1.7% in the top ten. As concerns this clone: The antigen remains unidentified.

Findings and caveats of the study: Analysis was carried out at a later point, and it linked a missense DCLRE1C variant to TCR beta V- and J-gene trimming. TCR association rates varied by HLA locus in a later analysis, with DRB1 highest and HLA-C lowest.

Material: PBMCs. This clonotype originated in a girl under 10 years old in good health and CMV-seronegative.

DNA of the CDR3: TGTGCCAGCAGTACGCAGGGGCACTATGGCTACACCTTC. Its translation is CASSTQGHYGYTF. The rearrangement links TRBV27 to TRBJ1-2; tentatively, D is TRBD1 (6 bases). CDR3 length: 13 amino acids. The germline CDR1 and CDR2 sequences are MNHEY and SMNVEV (reference sequence). Trimming removed 5 bases from V and 3 bases from J, with 10 bases in between.